The clone carrying this TCR beta chain was counted between two and nine times. Its target is unknown. Study-level points and caveats: Whole repertoires were not studied in the larger cohort, only one V-J beta rearrangement. Tumor-infiltrating Treg TCR alpha and beta sequences overlapped most with tumor naive CD4+ T cells, then blood naive.

Per germline, CDR1 SGDLS and CDR2 YYNGEE. With V trimmed by 2 bases and J by 3 bases, 7 bases remained unmatched. The length of the CDR3 is 16 residues. The memory fraction was CD4+CD45RO+CD25- cells. TCRdb itself ran the 5' RACE reads through MiXCR, one entry per CDR3 protein. In the table there are some 32,000 distinct CDR3 sequences, roughly a quarter of which are singletons. The sample was memory CD4+ T cells sorted from blood. Stated subset: memory CD4+ T cells, CD4+CD45RO+CD25-. The V call is TRBV9, the J call TRBJ2-7; 11 bases align to TRBD2. The TCR comes from a female donor with breast cancer. The CDR3 sequence is CASSVTSGSQFYEQYF. CDR3 nucleotides: TGTGCCAGCAGCGTTACTAGCGGGAGTCAGTTCTACGAGCAGTACTTC.